These 5 T cell receptor beta chains were sequenced from one sample in a study of cytomegalovirus exposure and HLA in healthy donors. Profiled with immunoSEQ multiplex PCR; TCRdb holds only in-frame clones, not every one. The table includes around 98,000 clones, around 88% detected once. Sample: PBMCs. The receptors shown here come from a woman in her 30s in good health and CMV-seronegative.

The rearrangement uses TRBV5-1 and TRBJ2-1; 12 nucleotides match TRBD2. The CDR3 totals 19 residues. Germline V gives CDR1 SGHRS, CDR2 YFSETQ. The junction had 10 bases not matched to a gene; V was cut back by 3 bases and J by 0 bases. The CDR3, as DNA: TGCGCCAGCAGCTCCGGGACTAGCGGGCCAAAAAGCTCCTACAATGAGCAGTTCTTC. Its translation: CASSSGTSGPKSSYNEQFF. The full variable domain, rest sourced from reference TRBV5-1 and TRBJ2-1, is KAGVTQTPRYLIKTRGQQVTLSCSPISGHRSVSWYQQTPGQGLQFLFEYFSETQRNKGNFPGRFSGRQFSNSRSEMNVSTLELGDSALYLCASSSGTSGPKSSYNEQFFGPGTRLTVL.

The gene calls are TRBV5-1 and TRBJ2-7; weak D call: TRBD1 (5 bases). Germline-derived CDR1 and CDR2 are SGHRS and YFSETQ. Trimming removed 3 bases at V and 3 bases at J, with 13 bases between. This CDR3 has 14 amino acids. CDR3 in DNA: TGCGCCAGCAGCTCCCGACAGAACCACTACGAGCAGTACTTC. It is translated as CASSSRQNHYEQYF. Complete variable domain (other parts from reference TRBV5-1 and TRBJ2-7): KAGVTQTPRYLIKTRGQQVTLSCSPISGHRSVSWYQQTPGQGLQFLFEYFSETQRNKGNFPGRFSGRQFSNSRSEMNVSTLELGDSALYLCASSSRQNHYEQYFGPGTRLTVT.

This rearrangement joins TRBV27 to TRBJ1-1; D not resolved. CDR3 length: 14 residues. The ends were cut back, 2 bases at V and 0 bases at J, with 7 bases in the middle. Germline CDR1 and CDR2: MNHEY and SMNVEV (reference sequence). DNA of the CDR3: TGTGCCAGCAGTTTAGCAGGAATGAACACTGAAGCTTTCTTT. Protein product: CASSLAGMNTEAFF.

A remark on this clone: Germline and junction disagree at one end, which may indicate a read error. The chain is built from TRBV27 and TRBJ2-2; D is uncertain. The CDR3 covers 15 residues. Germline V gene lookup returns CDR1 MNHEY and CDR2 SMNVEV (reference sequence). As DNA, the CDR3 is TGTGCCAGCAGTTTAGGGCAGACGAATACCGGGGAGCTGTTTTTT. This encodes CASSLGQTNTGELFF.

V and J are TRBV29-1 and TRBJ1-5, with 8 bases aligning to TRBD1. The CDR3 sequence is 14 residues long. J was trimmed by 6 bases and V by 5 bases; bases with no gene match: 9. Germline V gene lookup returns CDR1 SQVTM and CDR2 ANQGSEA. The CDR3 sequence is CSVQVGTGSQPQHF. DNA of the CDR3: TGCAGCGTTCAAGTGGGGACAGGAAGTCAGCCCCAGCATTTT.